Below are 20 T cell receptor beta chains sequenced from a single sample in a study of T cells in Graves' hyperthyroidism and ophthalmopathy. Regions amplified from RNA transcripts were the TCR beta CDR3 regions. The HTBI set primed first-round TCR CDR3 RT-PCR. From the multiplex PCR reads, TCRdb called clonotypes with MiXCR, one entry per CDR3 protein. The data hold fewer than 500,000 distinct CDR3 sequences, with roughly 14% observed a single time. Sample: blood. The source of these receptors is a man aged 18 to 30 with Graves' ophthalmopathy.

The sample holds many counts of this clonotype. The V gene is TRBV3-1, the J gene TRBJ2-1; D is uncertain. In germline, CDR1 is LGHDT, CDR2 YNNKEL (reference sequence). This CDR3 spans 12 amino acids. V gave up 1 base and J gave up 4 bases, with 2 bases separating them. CDR3 nucleotides: TGTGCCAGCAGCCAAGGGTACAATGAGCAGTTCTTC. The encoded protein is CASSQGYNEQFF.

This clonotype was detected ten times or more. The chain carries TRBV7-3 and TRBJ2-3; a weak D match, TRBD2 (5 bases). There are 12 residues in the CDR3. With 2 bases removed from V and 9 bases from J, the gap between germline ends came to 9 bases. The V gene's germline CDR1 is SGHTA and CDR2 FQGTGA. The CDR3: CASSLDPGTQYF. Here the CDR3 DNA reads TGTGCCAGCAGCTTAGACCCGGGGACGCAGTATTTT.

The rearrangement joins TRBV30 to TRBJ2-5; 13 bases are a match to TRBD2. The J segment lost 7 bases and the V segment lost 5 bases, leaving 4 bases of the junction unmatched. The CDR3 spans 13 residues. Germline V gene lookup returns CDR1 GTSNPN and CDR2 SVGIG (reference sequence). The CDR3 bases are TGTGCCTGGGGGACTAGCGGGGTAGTGACCCAGTACTTC. It codes for CAWGTSGVVTQYF.

This clonotype was counted many times. Written as DNA, the CDR3 is TGTGCCAGCAGGCAGGCGGGGATGAAGTACAATGAGCAGTTCTTC. It specifies CASRQAGMKYNEQFF. The V call is TRBV7-9, the J call TRBJ2-1; D may be TRBD2 (6 bases). This CDR3 has 15 amino acids. The V end lost 6 bases, the J end lost 4 bases, and 16 bases lay between the germline ends. Germline V lookup: CDR1 SEHNR, CDR2 FQNEAQ (reference sequence).

The genes are TRBV7-9 and TRBJ2-7, with a weak D call TRBD1 (6 bases). The germline V and J ends were trimmed by 2 bases and 0 bases, with 11 bases remaining between them. The CDR3 consists of 15 residues. Germline CDR1 SEHNR, CDR2 FQNEAQ (reference sequence). The CDR3 coding sequence is TGTGCCAGCAGCTTATTTGGGACATCCTCCTACGAGCAGTACTTC. Residues: CASSLFGTSSYEQYF.

This clonotype was recorded at least ten times. The chain links TRBV3-1 to TRBJ1-5; D ambiguous. The CDR3 runs to 13 residues. Trimming removed 4 bases from V and 5 bases from J, with 9 bases in between. Per germline, CDR1 LGHDT and CDR2 YNNKEL (reference sequence). CDR3 protein: CASSRAAYQPQHF. In DNA form, the CDR3 reads TGTGCCAGCAGCCGGGCTGCTTATCAGCCCCAGCATTTT.

This clonotype was seen ten or more times. The V gene is TRBV20-1, the J gene TRBJ2-7, with TRBD2 matching over 11 bases. Germline lookup yields CDR1 DFQATT and CDR2 SNEGSKA (reference sequence). The CDR3 extends over 16 amino acids. J lost 4 bases, V lost 4 bases, and 12 bases had no gene match. The CDR3 sequence: CSAKRQGLAVGYEQYF. In DNA, the CDR3 is TGCAGTGCTAAACGCCAGGGACTAGCGGTTGGGTACGAGCAGTACTTC.

This clonotype was observed many times. The V call is TRBV7-9, the J call TRBJ2-1; D gene unclear. The CDR3 has 12 residues. The V gene's germline CDR1 is SEHNR and CDR2 FQNEAQ (reference sequence). Trimming cost V 4 bases and J 7 bases, with 8 bases left between them. CDR3 DNA sequence: TGTGCCAGCAGCTCGGTGGTTAATGAGCAGTTCTTC. Amino acids: CASSSVVNEQFF.

This clonotype was detected ten times or more. This chain connects TRBV6-1 to TRBJ1-2, with TRBD1 matching over 12 bases. Germline V gives CDR1 MNHNS, CDR2 SASEGT. The CDR3 is 15 amino acids. The ends lost 6 bases at V and 4 bases at J; junction bases unmatched: 6. CDR3 residues: CASSWDRGRSYGYTF. CDR3 in DNA: TGTGCCAGCAGCTGGGACAGGGGGCGCAGCTATGGCTACACCTTC.

V usage is TRBV13 and J usage is TRBJ2-3; 11 bases are shared with TRBD2. V gave up 5 bases and J gave up 0 bases; unmatched junction bases: 7. The CDR3 is made up of 17 amino acids. Germline CDR1 is PRHDT and CDR2 is FYEKMQ (reference sequence). The CDR3 sequence: CASSTSWTSGSTDTQYF. The CDR3 region has the DNA TGTGCCAGCAGCACTTCCTGGACTAGCGGGAGCACAGATACGCAGTATTTT.

Only a few counts were recorded for this clonotype. The J gene is TRBJ2-7, the V gene TRBV29-1; either TRBD1 or TRBD2 may fit D (6 bases each). Germline lookup yields CDR1 SQVTM and CDR2 ANQGSEA. This CDR3 region has 14 residues. V was clipped by 4 bases and J by 2 bases, with 15 bases between them. The CDR3 nucleotides are TGCAGCGTTGTGTTAGGGGGGAACCCCTACGAGCAGTACTTC. Amino acids: CSVVLGGNPYEQYF.

In its sample, this clonotype was seen many times. V gene TRBV29-1 combines with J gene TRBJ2-7; D may be TRBD2 (6 bases). CDR1 and CDR2 (germline): SQVTM, ANQGSEA. The CDR3 consists of 14 residues. V was clipped by 4 bases and J by 7 bases, with 20 bases between them. The CDR3 loop is CSVGGGGRLGEQYF. As DNA, the CDR3 is TGCAGCGTTGGAGGTGGAGGGAGATTGGGTGAGCAGTACTTC.

Concerning this clonotype: Being one base from a much bigger clone, this may be a read error. This chain links TRBV12-3 or TRBV12-4 with TRBJ2-2, with D possibly being TRBD2 (5 bases). CDR3 length: 15 residues. CDR3 region: CASSLGPGNTGEPFF. In DNA, the CDR3 is TGTGCCAGCAGTTTAGGTCCGGGAAACACCGGGGAGCCGTTTTTT.

This clonotype was seen ten or more times. CDR3 region: CASSRVGAWETQYF. DNA of the CDR3: TGTGCCAGCAGTAGGGTGGGGGCCTGGGAGACCCAGTACTTC. V is TRBV12-3 or TRBV12-4 and J is TRBJ2-5, with D possibly TRBD1 on 6 matching bases. V shed 5 bases and J shed 5 bases, with 15 bases lying between them. The CDR3 runs to 14 residues.

This clonotype was detected only a few times. J is TRBJ1-1 and V is TRBV24-1; D is ambiguous. The V end lost 3 bases, the J end lost 6 bases, and 7 bases lay between the germline ends. The CDR3 is made up of 12 amino acids. Germline CDR1 KGHDR, CDR2 SFDVKD. The CDR3 nucleotides are TGTGCCACCAGTGATGGGAGGGCTGAAGCTTTCTTT. Its translation: CATSDGRAEAFF.

This clonotype has at least ten counts. This chain connects TRBV20-1 to TRBJ2-7; D uncertain. Trimming cost V 7 bases and J 2 bases, with 9 bases left between them. The CDR3 has 11 residues. From germline, CDR1 is DFQATT and CDR2 SNEGSKA (reference sequence). The CDR3 region has the DNA TGCAGTGTTCAGAGCGCCTACGAGCAGTACTTC. Encoded protein: CSVQSAYEQYF.

V is TRBV24-1 and J is TRBJ1-5, with D perhaps matching TRBD1 (6 bases). The CDR3 length is 13 residues. CDR1 and CDR2 from the germline V gene are KGHDR and SFDVKD. V was shortened by 9 bases and J by 9 bases, with 17 bases between the two germline ends. CDR3 bases: TGTGCCACCGCACCGGGGGGCGGGGGGCCCCAGCATTTT. Its protein is CATAPGGGGPQHF.

This clonotype was detected many times. V usage is TRBV11-2 and J usage is TRBJ2-5; 8 bases are a match to TRBD1. V gave up 3 bases and J gave up 5 bases; unmatched junction bases: 11. The CDR3 has 16 amino acids. Germline CDR1 reads SGHAT; CDR2 reads FQNNGV. CDR3 nucleotides: TGTGCCAGCAGCTTGATCAGGGGGCGAGTGAAGGAGACCCAGTACTTC. This translates into CASSLIRGRVKETQYF. The full variable domain, its missing parts supplied by reference TRBV11-2 and TRBJ2-5, is EAGVAQSPRYKIIEKRQSVAFWCNPISGHATLYWYQQILGQGPKLLIQFQNNGVVDDSQLPKDRFSAERLKGVDSTLKIQPAKLEDSAVYLCASSLIRGRVKETQYFGPGTRLLVL.

The chain recombines TRBV5-1 with TRBJ2-3, with D possibly called TRBD1 or TRBD2 (5 bases each). Deletions cut 0 bases from V and 1 base from J, with 9 bases between. This CDR3 comprises 15 residues. The V gene's germline CDR1 is SGHRS and CDR2 YFSETQ. This chain's CDR3 is CASSLVQGGTDTQYF. Written as DNA, the CDR3 is TGCGCCAGCAGCTTGGTGCAGGGAGGCACAGATACGCAGTATTTT.

This clonotype was picked up many times. V usage is TRBV20-1 and J usage is TRBJ1-1; 7 nucleotides line up with TRBD1. V lost 0 bases and J lost 10; bases outside the gene matches: 5. This CDR3 spans 12 amino acids. Germline loops: CDR1 DFQATT, CDR2 SNEGSKA (reference sequence). CDR3 sequence reads: CSARDPQGVAFF. In nucleotides, the CDR3 is TGCAGTGCTAGAGATCCGCAGGGGGTAGCTTTCTTT.